These T cell receptor beta chains were read from a single sample in a study of blood T cell repertoires in COVID-19. The repertoire was sequenced with immunoSEQ multiplex PCR; TCRdb's copy has only in-frame clones and lacks some. The table has about 190,000 clones, roughly 87% seen once. Material for sequencing was peripheral blood. Receptors originate from a woman between 40 and 55 years old with acute or convalescent COVID-19. Both conserved end residues are part of each CDR3. D genes are given only for firm matches. A clone size is listed for some rows: how often the clone was seen (once, few, many), or a class if it is expanded.

>TRBV19|NA|TRBJ2-2|TRBD2
CASSIFLGLRGGELFF
TGTGCCAGTAGTATTTTTCTGGGACTAAGGGGCGGGGAGCTGTTTTTT
>TRBV27|NA|TRBJ1-6|TRBD1
CASSQGTGADSPLHF
TGTGCCAGCAGTCAGGGGACAGGGGCCGATTCACCCCTCCACTTT
>TRBV24-1|NA|TRBJ2-3|NA
CATSRQAGTQYF
TGTGCCACCAGTAGGCAGGCGGGGACGCAGTATTTT
>TRBV19|NA|TRBJ1-1|TRBD1
CASIPTTRQGYRVPFLTTNTEAFF
TGTGCCAGTATACCGACAACGCGACAGGGGTATAGGGTCCCGTTTTTGACGACGAACACTGAAGCTTTCTTT
>TRBV6-1|NA|TRBJ2-2|NA
CASSDLRFPGELFF
TGTGCCAGCAGTGATTTGCGGTTCCCCGGGGAGCTGTTTTTT
>TRBV13|NA|TRBJ2-1|TRBD2
CASSLTSGGPEQFF
TGTGCCAGCAGCTTAACGAGCGGGGGGCCCGAGCAGTTCTTC
>TRBV2|NA|TRBJ2-5|NA
CASSPLETQYF
TGTGCCAGCAGCCCCCTTGAGACCCAGTACTTC
>TRBV28|NA|TRBJ2-7|NA
CATEDSASYEQYF
TGTGCCACGGAGGACTCTGCTTCCTACGAGCAGTACTTC
>TRBV19|NA|TRBJ2-1|TRBD2
CASSRRNSGSPGGEQFF
TGTGCCAGTAGTCGCCGTAATAGCGGGAGCCCTGGGGGTGAGCAGTTCTTC
>TRBV9|NA|TRBJ2-7|NA
CASSVSLRTESYEQYF
TGTGCCAGCAGCGTATCCCTCCGGACAGAGAGCTACGAGCAGTACTTC
>TRBV6-5|NA|TRBJ1-6|NA
CAIPGENNSPLHF
TGTGCCATCCCGGGTGAAAATAATTCACCCCTCCACTTT
>TRBV5-4|NA|TRBJ2-7|TRBD2
CASSLTSDEQYF
TGTGCCAGCAGCTTGACTAGCGACGAGCAGTACTTC
>TRBV19|once|TRBJ1-2|TRBD1
CASSYGTGTNYGYTF
TGTGCCAGTAGTTATGGGACAGGGACTAACTATGGCTACACCTTC
>TRBV6-6|once|TRBJ2-3|NA
CASSYSGWPTDTQYF
TGTGCCAGCAGTTACAGTGGCTGGCCCACAGATACGCAGTATTTT
>TRBV9|NA|TRBJ2-1|NA
CASSVAGGPGNEQFF
TGTGCCAGCAGCGTAGCCGGGGGGCCGGGCAATGAGCAGTTCTTC
>TRBV21-1|many|TRBJ1-5|NA
CASSKLRDASNQPQHF
TGTGCCAGCAGCAAACTGCGGGATGCGAGCAATCAGCCCCAGCATTTT
>TRBV12-3/TRBV12-4|once|TRBJ1-2|NA
CATRKQGGYGYTF
TGTGCCACCCGAAAACAGGGCGGGTATGGCTACACCTTC
>TRBV7-2|NA|TRBJ1-1|NA
CASSLRGNTEAFF
TGTGCCAGCAGCTTAAGGGGGAACACTGAAGCTTTCTTT
>TRBV10-2|NA|TRBJ2-1|TRBD2
CAGRPDWASGSLVGEQFF
TGCGCCGGACGTCCTGATTGGGCTAGCGGGAGCCTGGTGGGGGAGCAGTTCTTC
>TRBV5-1|NA|TRBJ2-4|NA
CASSMDSYKNIQYF
TGCGCCAGCAGCATGGACTCCTATAAAAACATTCAGTACTTC
>TRBV11-3|NA|TRBJ1-6|TRBD1
CASSLAASDRDDYNSPLHF
TGTGCCAGCAGCTTAGCTGCGTCCGACAGGGATGATTATAATTCACCCCTCCACTTT
>TRBV10-1|NA|TRBJ2-7|TRBD2
CASSESSGGPHEQYF
TGCGCCAGCAGTGAGTCTAGCGGGGGACCCCACGAGCAGTACTTC
>TRBV7-2|NA|TRBJ2-7|TRBD1
CASTPSGTGSYEQYF
TGTGCCAGCACTCCTTCCGGGACAGGTAGCTACGAGCAGTACTTC
>TRBV6-5|once|TRBJ2-7|NA
CASRGLTYEQYF
TGTGCCAGCAGGGGGCTGACCTACGAGCAGTACTTC
>TRBV9|NA|TRBJ1-2|TRBD1
CASSAGGTGGKYGYTF
TGTGCCAGCAGCGCAGGAGGGACAGGGGGCAAGTATGGCTACACCTTC
>TRBV5-5|NA|TRBJ2-7|TRBD1
CASSSRTGDYEQYF
TGTGCCAGCAGCTCTCGGACAGGGGACTACGAGCAGTACTTC
>TRBV4-2|NA|TRBJ2-7|NA
CASSQDEVNEQYF
TGTGCCAGCAGCCAAGATGAGGTCAACGAGCAGTACTTC
>TRBV9|NA|TRBJ2-1|NA
CASSVRGDISNEQFF
TGTGCCAGCAGCGTCAGGGGGGACATATCCAATGAGCAGTTCTTC
>TRBV5-1|NA|TRBJ2-7|TRBD1
CASSPEGQGAGEQYF
TGCGCCAGCAGCCCGGAGGGGCAGGGGGCAGGCGAGCAGTACTTC
>TRBV6-5|NA|TRBJ2-5|NA
CASKIPSAETQYF
TGTGCCAGCAAGATTCCCAGCGCAGAGACCCAGTACTTC
>TRBV9|few|TRBJ1-2|TRBD1
CASRRTGGERGYTF
TGTGCCAGCAGGAGGACAGGGGGAGAACGTGGCTACACCTTC
>TRBV5-1|NA|TRBJ2-2|TRBD2
CASSLGLAGGIGELFF
TGCGCCAGCAGCTTGGGACTAGCGGGAGGTATCGGGGAGCTGTTTTTT
>TRBV10-1|NA|TRBJ1-2|NA
CASSDPATGYGYTF
TGCGCCAGCAGTGATCCTGCGACAGGCTATGGCTACACCTTC
>TRBV5-1|NA|TRBJ2-3|NA
CASRAGSTDTQYF
TGCGCCAGCAGGGCGGGGAGCACAGATACGCAGTATTTT
>TRBV28|NA|TRBJ1-5|NA
CASSLPRRDGNQPQHF
TGTGCCAGCAGTTTACCCCGGAGGGATGGGAATCAGCCCCAGCATTTT
>TRBV12-3/TRBV12-4|NA|TRBJ1-4|TRBD1
CASTGQSNEKLFF
TGTGCCAGCACGGGACAGTCCAATGAAAAACTGTTTTTT
>TRBV11-2|once|TRBJ1-1|NA
CASRVGVNTEAFF
TGTGCCAGCAGAGTAGGGGTTAACACTGAAGCTTTCTTT
>TRBV5-1|NA|TRBJ2-1|NA
CASSLDGLSFNEQFF
TGCGCCAGCAGCTTGGATGGACTAAGCTTCAATGAGCAGTTCTTC
>TRBV25-1|NA|TRBJ1-6|NA
CASNPGVNSPLHF
TGTGCCAGCAATCCAGGGGTCAATTCACCCCTCCACTTT
>TRBV5-5|NA|TRBJ1-5|NA
CASSLERTDYQPQHF
TGTGCCAGCAGCTTGGAAAGGACAGACTATCAGCCCCAGCATTTT
>TRBV6-5|few|TRBJ2-3|TRBD2
CASRRGTRADTQYF
TGTGCCAGCAGACGGGGGACTAGGGCAGATACGCAGTATTTT
>TRBV20-1|few|TRBJ1-5|NA
CSASGPPEVQPQHF
TGCAGTGCTAGTGGCCCCCCGGAGGTCCAGCCCCAGCATTTT
>TRBV5-1|few|TRBJ2-7|NA
CASSLGGSVSEQYF
TGCGCCAGCAGCTTGGGGGGCAGCGTTTCCGAGCAGTACTTC
>TRBV5-1|NA|TRBJ2-6|TRBD1
CASSLNSDRGQYISGANVLTF
TGCGCCAGCAGCTTGAATTCGGACAGGGGGCAGTACATCTCTGGGGCCAACGTCCTGACTTTC
>TRBV4-1|NA|TRBJ2-1|NA
CASSLVADTYNEQFF
TGCGCCAGCAGCCTGGTAGCGGACACCTACAATGAGCAGTTCTTC
>TRBV12-5|NA|TRBJ2-7|NA
CASGFSFQRGYEQYF
TGTGCTAGTGGTTTTTCCTTCCAGCGTGGGTACGAGCAGTACTTC
>TRBV12-3/TRBV12-4|NA|TRBJ1-2|NA
CASSQGTDGYTF
TGTGCCAGCAGTCAGGGAACGGATGGCTACACCTTC
>TRBV7-2|few|TRBJ1-2|NA
CASSLTMDNHGSNYGYTF
TGTGCCAGCAGCTTAACTATGGACAACCACGGGTCTAACTATGGCTACACCTTC
>TRBV6-1|few|TRBJ1-1|TRBD1
CASSEAPWTGDTGTEAFF
TGTGCCAGCAGTGAAGCCCCTTGGACAGGGGATACAGGCACTGAAGCTTTCTTT
>TRBV7-2|once|TRBJ2-2|TRBD2
CASSKDSGRASTGELFF
TGTGCCAGTTCAAAGGATAGCGGGAGGGCCAGCACCGGGGAGCTGTTTTTT
>TRBV5-4|NA|TRBJ2-1|NA
CASSFETGAYNEQFF
TGTGCCAGCAGCTTTGAGACGGGAGCCTACAATGAGCAGTTCTTC
>TRBV30|NA|TRBJ1-6|NA
CAWSRSGGRYGSAPLHF
TGTGCCTGGAGTCGATCGGGCGGAAGATATGGGAGTGCACCCCTCCACTTT
>TRBV30|NA|TRBJ1-5|NA
CAWSGIRGGQPQHF
TGTGCCTGGAGCGGAATCAGGGGCGGTCAGCCCCAGCATTTT
>TRBV19|NA|TRBJ1-1|NA
CASSMDRDTEAFF
TGTGCCAGTAGTATGGACAGAGATACTGAAGCTTTCTTT
>TRBV7-2|NA|TRBJ2-5|TRBD1
CASSLRTGVRETQYF
TGTGCCAGCAGCTTAAGGACAGGGGTGAGGGAGACCCAGTACTTC
>TRBV27|NA|TRBJ1-5|TRBD1
CASRGLRTGINQPQHF
TGTGCCAGCAGGGGTTTGCGGACAGGGATCAATCAGCCCCAGCATTTT
>TRBV15|NA|TRBJ2-7|NA
CATSSSLGRHYEQYF
TGTGCCACCAGCAGCTCCTTGGGTAGACACTACGAGCAGTACTTC
>TRBV24-1|NA|TRBJ2-1|TRBD2
CATSDHTSGRGAEQFF
TGTGCCACCAGTGACCACACTAGCGGGAGGGGGGCTGAGCAGTTCTTC
>TRBV11-2|NA|TRBJ2-2|NA
CASKRQGIANTGELFF
TGTGCCAGCAAGCGTCAGGGTATAGCGAACACCGGGGAGCTGTTTTTT